Given below is one T cell receptor beta chain in context. The antigen is unknown. The source of the sample is a study of vaccination effects on CD4 cells after COVID-19. ViraFEST used viral peptide pools to expand antigen-specific CD4+ T cells before sequencing. The culture ran for 10 days, and then CD4+ T cells were isolated. Both day 3 and day 7 saw half the medium replaced with IL-2 medium. Produced via immunoSEQ multiplex PCR; TCRdb's table is partial and in-frame only. Here the sample spans tens of thousands of clones, over 80% being singletons. The junction had 2 bases not matched to a gene; V was cut back by 1 base and J by 6 bases. The CDR3 totals 14 residues. CDR1 and CDR2 (germline): LGHNA, YSLEER.

The chain joins TRBV4-3 to TRBJ2-5; TRBD1 matches at 10 bases. The TCR was taken from a human donor who received a COVID-19 vaccine. The sample consisted of CD4+ T cells from PBMCs cultured with HCoV-229E spike peptides, taken before COVID-19 vaccination. CDR3 nucleotides: TGCGCCAGCAGCCAAGGGACAGGGGGGAAGACCCAGTACTTC. It specifies CASSQGTGGKTQYF.